This T cell receptor (beta chain) was documented in a study of cytomegalovirus exposure and HLA in healthy donors. Points from the study as a whole: Rare TCR sequences dominated, though some public TCRs recurred in many donors.

Comments on this clone: Antigen specificity is unknown.

Primers: 60 Vbeta forward and 13 Jbeta reverse. Sequencing used immunoSEQ multiplex PCR; TCRdb keeps in-frame clones, though not all of them. Its table lists about 25,000 clones. Sequencing used PBMCs. The sequence was collected from a male donor in good health and CMV-seropositive.

In nucleotides, the CDR3 is TGTGCCAGCAGTTTCCGGGACAGGGCCAATGAAAAACTGTTTTTT. Translation gives CASSFRDRANEKLFF. The rearrangement uses TRBV6-6 and TRBJ1-4; 9 bases match TRBD1. Trimming removed 4 bases from V and 5 bases from J; junction bases left unmatched: 5. Per the germline V gene, CDR1 is MNHNY and CDR2 is SVGAGI (reference sequence). This CDR3 has 15 residues.